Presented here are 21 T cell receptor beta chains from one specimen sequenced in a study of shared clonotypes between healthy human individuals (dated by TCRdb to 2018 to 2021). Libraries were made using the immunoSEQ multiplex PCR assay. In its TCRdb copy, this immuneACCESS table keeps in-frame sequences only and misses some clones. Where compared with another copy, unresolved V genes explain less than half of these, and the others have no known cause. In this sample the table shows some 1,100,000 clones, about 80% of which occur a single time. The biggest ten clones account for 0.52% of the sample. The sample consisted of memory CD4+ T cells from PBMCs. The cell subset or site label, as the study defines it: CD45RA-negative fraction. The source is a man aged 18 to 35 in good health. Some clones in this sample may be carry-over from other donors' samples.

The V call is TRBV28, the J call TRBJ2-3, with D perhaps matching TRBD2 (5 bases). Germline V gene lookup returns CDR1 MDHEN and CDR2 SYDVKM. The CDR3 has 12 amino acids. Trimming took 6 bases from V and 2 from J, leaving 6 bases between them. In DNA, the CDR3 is TGTGCCAGCAGGGAGGTCACAGATACGCAGTATTTT. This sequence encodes CASREVTDTQYF. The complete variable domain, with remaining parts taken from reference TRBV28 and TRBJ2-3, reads DVKVTQSSRYLVKRTGEKVFLECVQDMDHENMFWYRQDPGLGLRLIYFSYDVKMKEKGDIPEGYSVSREKKERFSLILESASTNQTSMYLCASREVTDTQYFGPGTRLTVL.

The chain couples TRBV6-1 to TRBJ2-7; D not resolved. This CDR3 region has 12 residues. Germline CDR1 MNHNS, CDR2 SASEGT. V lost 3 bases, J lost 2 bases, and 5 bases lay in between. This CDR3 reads CASSDLPYEQYF. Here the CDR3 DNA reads TGTGCCAGCAGTGATTTGCCCTACGAGCAGTACTTC.

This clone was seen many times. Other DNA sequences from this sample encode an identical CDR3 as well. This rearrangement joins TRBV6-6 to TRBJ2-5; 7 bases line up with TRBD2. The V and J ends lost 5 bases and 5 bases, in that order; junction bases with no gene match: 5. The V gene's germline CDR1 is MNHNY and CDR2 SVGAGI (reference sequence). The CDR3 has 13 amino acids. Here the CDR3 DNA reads TGTGCCAGCAGTAGTCGGGGGGAGGAGACCCAGTACTTC. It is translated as CASSSRGEETQYF.

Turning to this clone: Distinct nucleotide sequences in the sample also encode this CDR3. Written as DNA, the CDR3 is TGCAGTGCTTTGGGGTGGGAGACCCAGTACTTC. Amino acids: CSALGWETQYF. This chain links TRBV20-1 with TRBJ2-5; D remains ambiguous. CDR3 size: 11 residues. The germline V and J ends were trimmed by 5 bases and 5 bases, with 9 bases remaining between them. Germline lookup yields CDR1 DFQATT and CDR2 SNEGSKA (reference sequence).

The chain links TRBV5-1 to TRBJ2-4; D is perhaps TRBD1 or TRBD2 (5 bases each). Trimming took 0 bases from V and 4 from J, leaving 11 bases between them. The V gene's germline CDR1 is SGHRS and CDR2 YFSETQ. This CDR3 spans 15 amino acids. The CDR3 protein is CASSLGGREKNIQYF. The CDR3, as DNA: TGCGCCAGCAGCTTGGGTGGCAGGGAGAAAAACATTCAGTACTTC.

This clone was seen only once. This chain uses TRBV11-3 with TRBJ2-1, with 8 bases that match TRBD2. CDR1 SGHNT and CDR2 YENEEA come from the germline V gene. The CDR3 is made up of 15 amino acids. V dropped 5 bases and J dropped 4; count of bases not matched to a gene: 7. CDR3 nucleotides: TGTGCCAGCAGCCCGGGGGGGGCACGATACAATGAGCAGTTCTTC. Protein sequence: CASSPGGARYNEQFF. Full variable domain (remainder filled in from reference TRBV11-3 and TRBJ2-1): EAGVVQSPRYKIIEKKQPVAFWCNPISGHNTLYWYLQNLGQGPELLIRYENEEAVDDSQLPKDRFSAERLKGVDSTLKIQPAELGDSAVYLCASSPGGARYNEQFFGPGTRLTVL.

The CDR3 is CAWKGQGANWYGANVLTF. The CDR3 DNA is TGTGCCTGGAAAGGACAGGGGGCGAACTGGTATGGGGCCAACGTCCTGACTTTC. The rearrangement uses TRBV30 and TRBJ2-6; 11 bases are a match to TRBD1. Per germline, CDR1 GTSNPN and CDR2 SVGIG (reference sequence). The V gene end was trimmed by 4 bases and the J gene end by 3 bases; junction bases not matched to a gene: 11. The CDR3 runs 18 residues.

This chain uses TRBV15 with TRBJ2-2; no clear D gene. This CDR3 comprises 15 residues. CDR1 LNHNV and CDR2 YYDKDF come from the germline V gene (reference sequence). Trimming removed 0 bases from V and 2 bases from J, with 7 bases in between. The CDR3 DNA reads TGTGCCACCAGCAGAGACAACAGAAACACCGGGGAGCTGTTTTTT. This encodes CATSRDNRNTGELFF.

The chain's CDR3 is CAISQGLAGGGTDTQYF. CDR3 bases: TGTGCCATCAGTCAGGGGCTAGCGGGAGGGGGCACAGATACGCAGTATTTT. The V call is TRBV10-3, the J call TRBJ2-3, with 12 bases that match TRBD2. Germline V gives CDR1 ENHRY, CDR2 SYGVKD. V was clipped by 5 bases and J by 1 base; unmatched bases: 7. The CDR3 spans 17 residues.

CDR3 in amino acids: CASSQGQGYGYTF. CDR3 nucleotide sequence: TGTGCCAGCTCCCAAGGACAGGGGTATGGCTACACCTTC. V is TRBV18 and J is TRBJ1-2, with 9 positions matching TRBD1. This CDR3 is built from 13 residues. The junction had 4 bases not matched to a gene; V was cut back by 6 bases and J by 5 bases. CDR1 and CDR2 from the germline V gene are KGHSH and LQKENI.

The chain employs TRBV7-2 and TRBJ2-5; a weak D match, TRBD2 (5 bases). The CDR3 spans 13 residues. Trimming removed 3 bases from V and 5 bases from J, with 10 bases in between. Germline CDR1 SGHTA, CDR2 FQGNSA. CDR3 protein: CASSLLRGETQYF. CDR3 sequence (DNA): TGTGCCAGCAGCTTGTTACGAGGGGAGACCCAGTACTTC.

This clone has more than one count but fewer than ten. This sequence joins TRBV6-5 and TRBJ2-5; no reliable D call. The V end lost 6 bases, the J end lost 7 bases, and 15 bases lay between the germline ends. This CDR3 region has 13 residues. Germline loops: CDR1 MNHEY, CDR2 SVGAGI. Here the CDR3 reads CASSQSLGGTQYF. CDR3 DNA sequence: TGTGCCAGCAGCCAATCACTTGGCGGGACCCAGTACTTC.

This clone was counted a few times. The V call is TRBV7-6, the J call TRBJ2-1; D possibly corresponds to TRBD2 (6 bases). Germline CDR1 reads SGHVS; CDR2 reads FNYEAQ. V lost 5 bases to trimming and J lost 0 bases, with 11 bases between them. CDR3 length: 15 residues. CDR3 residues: CASSLRDSSYNEQFF. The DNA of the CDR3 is TGTGCCAGCAGCCTACGGGACTCCTCCTACAATGAGCAGTTCTTC. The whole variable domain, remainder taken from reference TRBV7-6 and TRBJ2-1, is GAGVSQSPRYKVTKRGQDVALRCDPISGHVSLYWYRQALGQGPEFLTYFNYEAQQDKSGLPNDRFSAERPEGSISTLTIQRTEQRDSAMYRCASSLRDSSYNEQFFGPGTRLTVL.

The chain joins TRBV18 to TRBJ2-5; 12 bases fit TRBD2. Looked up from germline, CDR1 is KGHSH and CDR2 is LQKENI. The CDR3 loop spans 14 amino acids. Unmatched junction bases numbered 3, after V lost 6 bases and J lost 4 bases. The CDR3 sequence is CASSLGLAGETQYF. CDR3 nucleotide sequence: TGTGCCAGCTCTCTGGGACTAGCGGGAGAGACCCAGTACTTC. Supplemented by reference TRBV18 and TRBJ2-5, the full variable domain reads NAGVMQNPRHLVRRRGQEARLRCSPMKGHSHVYWYRQLPEEGLKFMVYLQKENIIDESGMPKERFSAEFPKEGPSILRIQQVVRGDSAAYFCASSLGLAGETQYFGPGTRLLVL.

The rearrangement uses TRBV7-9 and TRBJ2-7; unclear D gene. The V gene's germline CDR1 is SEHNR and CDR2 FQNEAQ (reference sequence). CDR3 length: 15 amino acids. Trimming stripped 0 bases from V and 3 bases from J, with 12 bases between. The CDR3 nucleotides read TGTGCCAGCAGCTTAGCGCAGGCAGGCAGCTACGAGCAGTACTTC. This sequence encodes CASSLAQAGSYEQYF.

DNA of the CDR3: TGCGCCAGCAGTGATCCCCATCGAGATGAGCAGTTCTTC. As protein: CASSDPHRDEQFF. The V call is TRBV10-1, the J call TRBJ2-1; D call uncertain. CDR1 and CDR2 from the germline V gene are WNHNN and SYGVQD (reference sequence). The CDR3 is 13 amino acids. V lost 3 bases, J lost 8 bases, and 11 bases lay in between.

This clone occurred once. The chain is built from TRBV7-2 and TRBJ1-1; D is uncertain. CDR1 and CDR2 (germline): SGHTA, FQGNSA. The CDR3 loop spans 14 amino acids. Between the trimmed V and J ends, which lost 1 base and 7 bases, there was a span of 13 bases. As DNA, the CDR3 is TGTGCCAGCAGCTTAGTTGGTCAGAATAGTGAAGCTTTCTTT. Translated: CASSLVGQNSEAFF.

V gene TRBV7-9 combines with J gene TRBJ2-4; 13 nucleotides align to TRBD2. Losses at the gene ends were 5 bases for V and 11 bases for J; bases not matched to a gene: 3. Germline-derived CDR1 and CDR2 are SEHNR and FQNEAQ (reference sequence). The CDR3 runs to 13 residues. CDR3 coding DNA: TGTGCCAGCAGCCCGGGACTAGCGGGACTTCAGTACTTC. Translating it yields CASSPGLAGLQYF.

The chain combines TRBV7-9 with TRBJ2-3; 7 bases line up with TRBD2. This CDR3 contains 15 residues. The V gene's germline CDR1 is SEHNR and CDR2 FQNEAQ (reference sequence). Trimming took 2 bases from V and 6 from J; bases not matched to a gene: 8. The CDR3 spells CASSLRAGVGDTQYF. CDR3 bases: TGTGCCAGCAGCTTAAGGGCGGGAGTAGGGGATACGCAGTATTTT.

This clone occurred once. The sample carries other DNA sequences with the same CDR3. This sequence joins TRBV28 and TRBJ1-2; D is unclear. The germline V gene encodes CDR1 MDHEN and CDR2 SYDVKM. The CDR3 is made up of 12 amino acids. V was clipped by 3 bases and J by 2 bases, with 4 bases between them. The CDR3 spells CASSFLNYGYTF. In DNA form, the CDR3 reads TGTGCCAGCAGTTTCCTGAACTATGGCTACACCTTC.

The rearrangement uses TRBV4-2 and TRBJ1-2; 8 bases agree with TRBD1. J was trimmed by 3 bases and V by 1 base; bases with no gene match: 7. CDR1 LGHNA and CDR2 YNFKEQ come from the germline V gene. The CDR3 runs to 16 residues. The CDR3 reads CASSQVPGQEDYGYTF. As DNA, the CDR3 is TGTGCCAGCAGCCAAGTTCCGGGACAGGAGGACTATGGCTACACCTTC.